This record looks at one TCR beta chain sequence and its context. This entry is derived from a study of blood T cell repertoires in COVID-19. At the level of the study: There were acute and convalescent COVID-19 samples, and they came from the United States, Italy and Spain. T cells, B-cell-depleted T cells, or PBMCs provided the cDNA or gDNA that served as material.

J lost 6 bases, V lost 6 bases, and 11 bases had no gene match. CDR3 length equals 14 residues. CDR1 and CDR2 (germline): SEHNR, FQNEAQ (reference sequence). Original data processing: Nucleated cell number was recorded as an estimate derived from reference gene primer amplification. Assay: immunoSEQ multiplex PCR; the TCRdb copy retains only in-frame clones and omits some. That table is the source of V, J and clone size, and D and trimming were worked out from the DNA. Of over 200,000 clones listed, roughly 89% are singletons. The TCR was taken from a man in his 60s who had recovered from COVID-19. The sample comprised peripheral blood. The gene calls are TRBV7-9 and TRBJ2-7; 7 positions match TRBD1. The CDR3 loop is CASRGRGGSAEQYF. The CDR3 DNA is TGTGCCAGCAGGGGCCGAGGGGGCAGTGCCGAGCAGTACTTC.